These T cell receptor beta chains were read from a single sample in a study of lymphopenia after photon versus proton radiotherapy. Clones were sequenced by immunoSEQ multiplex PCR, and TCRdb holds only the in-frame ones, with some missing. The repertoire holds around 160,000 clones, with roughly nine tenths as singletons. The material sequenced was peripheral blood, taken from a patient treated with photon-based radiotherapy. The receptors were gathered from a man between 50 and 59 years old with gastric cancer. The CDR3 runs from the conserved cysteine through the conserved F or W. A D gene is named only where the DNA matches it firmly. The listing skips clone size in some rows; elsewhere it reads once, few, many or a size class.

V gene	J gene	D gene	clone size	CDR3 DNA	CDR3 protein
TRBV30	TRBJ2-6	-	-	TGTGCCTGGAGGCTCTTATCTGGGGCCAACGTCCTGACTTTC	CAWRLLSGANVLTF
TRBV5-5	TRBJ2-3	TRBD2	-	TGTGCCAGCACCGTAGCGGGAGGCCCAGATACGCAGTATTTT	CASTVAGGPDTQYF
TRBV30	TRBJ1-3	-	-	TGTGCCTGGAGTGTACCCGCCTTCTCTGGAAACACCATATATTTT	CAWSVPAFSGNTIYF
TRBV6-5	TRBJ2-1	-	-	TGTGCCAGCAGTTACGGTCCAGCCGAGTTCTTC	CASSYGPAEFF
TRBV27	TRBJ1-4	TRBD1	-	TGTGCCAGCAGCTCTGCGGACAGGGCAGTGACGACTAATGAAAAACTGTTTTTT	CASSSADRAVTTNEKLFF
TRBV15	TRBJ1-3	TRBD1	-	TGTGCCACCAGCAGAGGCGGGGACAGATCTTTGCGTAGAAACACCATATATTTT	CATSRGGDRSLRRNTIYF
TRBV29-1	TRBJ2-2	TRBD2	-	TGCAGCGTTAAGCGGGAGGGGATCGGGGAGCTGTTTTTT	CSVKREGIGELFF
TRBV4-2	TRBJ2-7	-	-	TGTGCCAGCAGGGGTTGGGATGACGAGCAGTACTTC	CASRGWDDEQYF
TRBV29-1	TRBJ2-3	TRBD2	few	TGCAGCTCTCGGGGGGGCCCCACCACAGATACGCAGTATTTT	CSSRGGPTTDTQYF
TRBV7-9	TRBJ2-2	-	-	TGTGCCAGCAGTTCCGGACAGAGCTCCGTCGGGGAGCTGTTTTTT	CASSSGQSSVGELFF
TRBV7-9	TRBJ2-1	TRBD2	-	TGTGCCAGCAGCACGAGGACTAGCGGGCGAAATGAGCAGTTCTTC	CASSTRTSGRNEQFF
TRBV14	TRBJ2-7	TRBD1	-	TGTGCCAGCAGCCCAGTAGTGGGACAGGGTGCCCACGAGCAGTACTTC	CASSPVVGQGAHEQYF
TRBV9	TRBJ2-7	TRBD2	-	TGTGCCAGCAGCGTAGGAACTAGCGGGGATTCCTACGAGCAGTACTTC	CASSVGTSGDSYEQYF
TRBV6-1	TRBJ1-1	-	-	TGTGCCAGCAGTCCACAGGGAGGGAACACTGAAGCTTTCTTT	CASSPQGGNTEAFF
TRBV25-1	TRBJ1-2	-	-	TGTGCCAGTGCCGGGACCGCACAAGGCTACACCTTC	CASAGTAQGYTF
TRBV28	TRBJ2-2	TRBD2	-	TGTGCCAGCAGCCAGAGCGGGAGGGCCCGCGGCGGGGAGCTGTTTTTT	CASSQSGRARGGELFF